Included here is one T cell receptor beta chain sequence, with context. Its specificity is unknown. With V trimmed by 4 bases and J by 5 bases, 9 bases remained unmatched. The germline CDR1 and CDR2 sequences are KGHSY and FQNENV. The CDR3 extends over 15 amino acids. Healthy adults negative for HIV, lacking recent acute infections or vaccinations, served as donors. TCRdb's copy holds only in-frame clones and misses some; the assay was immunoSEQ multiplex PCR. The table has 450,000 to 500,000 clones, approximately 78% seen once. The sample originates from a study of shared clonotypes between healthy human individuals. Study observations and caveats: Exclusively blood specimens were collected; tissue repertoires likely differ.

What was sequenced was PBMCs. The chain couples TRBV16 to TRBJ2-7; 9 nucleotides line up with TRBD1. The receptor was derived from a woman aged 40-49 years in good health. Some clones in this sample may be carry-over from other donors' samples. The CDR3 reads CASSPYRGQGDEQYF. CDR3 in DNA: TGTGCCAGCAGCCCTTATAGGGGACAGGGTGACGAGCAGTACTTC.